This T cell receptor (beta chain) was profiled in a study of shared clonotypes between healthy human individuals. The germline V and J ends were trimmed by 4 bases and 4 bases, with 18 bases remaining between them. The CDR3 extends over 15 amino acids. Germline CDR1 reads SGHNT; CDR2 reads YYREEE (reference sequence). Donors comprised only Caucasian adults living in Nashville, Tennessee. With unsorted samples, genomic DNA was obtained from around 98 million PBMCs. Sequenced by immunoSEQ multiplex PCR; TCRdb stores in-frame clones only, minus some. Among 450,000 to 600,000 clones listed, roughly 85% were seen once.

The chain couples TRBV5-4 to TRBJ2-7; D possibly corresponds to TRBD2 (6 bases). Sequences were obtained from PBMCs. The clonotype was recovered from a woman aged 40 to 50 in good health. Some clones in this sample may be carry-over from other donors' samples. Here the CDR3 reads CASSAAFGSEYEQYF. The DNA for the CDR3 is TGTGCCAGCAGCGCTGCTTTCGGGAGCGAGTACGAGCAGTACTTC.